The 22 T cell receptor beta chains in this list originate from one sample, sequenced in a study of T-cell reconstitution after alpha-beta-depleted transplantation in children. Unique molecular identifiers were used in preparing the TCRbeta library. TCRdb reprocessed the PCR reads with MiXCR, giving one entry per CDR3 protein. The table includes 800,000 to 1,000,000 distinct CDR3 sequences, about 30% detected once. Sample: PBMCs, mostly from graft donor cells, taken 360 days after TCRalphabeta/CD19-depleted stem cell transplant. All receptors come from a boy under two years old who had a stem cell transplant for SCID, so the T cells may come from the graft donor.

The J gene is TRBJ2-7, the V gene TRBV20-1; 11 nucleotides align to TRBD2. Germline-derived CDR1 and CDR2 are DFQATT and SNEGSKA (reference sequence). V trimming: 2 bases; J trimming: 3 bases; junction bases outside the gene matches: 3. The CDR3 has 14 amino acids. The CDR3, as DNA: TGCAGTGCTAGATCTCTAGCGGGGGGCTACGAGCAGTACTTC. This encodes CSARSLAGGYEQYF.

The chain recombines TRBV7-3 with TRBJ2-2; a weak D match, TRBD1 (6 bases). The germline V gene encodes CDR1 SGHTA and CDR2 FQGTGA. V lost 5 bases to trimming and J lost 4 bases, with 14 bases between them. The CDR3 has 15 residues. For the CDR3, the DNA is TGTGCCAGCAGCCCCGACAGGATGGGCACCGGGGAGCTGTTTTTT. It yields the protein CASSPDRMGTGELFF.

There are a few counts of this clonotype. This sequence joins TRBV11-2 and TRBJ2-7, with TRBD1 as a possible D gene (6 bases). The CDR3 is 15 amino acids. The V and J ends lost 5 bases and 3 bases respectively, with 17 bases between them. In germline, CDR1 is SGHAT, CDR2 FQNNGV. The CDR3 bases are TGTGCCAGCAGCCAAGAAACAGGGAACGTCTACGAGCAGTACTTC. Translated: CASSQETGNVYEQYF.

The V and J genes are TRBV30 and TRBJ2-5, with D hard to call. Germline V gene lookup returns CDR1 GTSNPN and CDR2 SVGIG (reference sequence). V lost 1 base and J lost 5, with 11 bases in between. The CDR3 contains 13 residues. DNA for the CDR3: TGTGCCTGGAGTGATCGTCTTAGGGAGACCCAGTACTTC. Protein sequence: CAWSDRLRETQYF.

In this sample, this clonotype turned up many times. The rearrangement uses TRBV18 and TRBJ2-7; TRBD1 agrees at 9 bases. The J segment lost 2 bases and the V segment lost 3 bases, leaving 5 bases of the junction unmatched. This CDR3 region has 15 residues. Germline V gives CDR1 KGHSH, CDR2 LQKENI. This chain's CDR3 is CASSPGTGRTYEQYF. As DNA, the CDR3 is TGTGCCAGCTCACCGGGGACAGGGCGTACCTACGAGCAGTACTTC.

The chain joins TRBV28 to TRBJ2-5; TRBD1 agrees at 10 bases. Unmatched junction bases numbered 7, after V lost 3 bases and J lost 6 bases. Germline CDR1 MDHEN, CDR2 SYDVKM. The CDR3 sequence is 15 residues long. The CDR3 is CASSFSTGGGQTQYF. The CDR3 nucleotides are TGTGCCAGCAGTTTTTCGACAGGGGGCGGGCAGACCCAGTACTTC.

This clonotype was observed at least ten times. CDR3 sequence (DNA): TGTGCCAGCAGCCACGGGCAAGGGTACGAGCAGTACTTC. Protein sequence: CASSHGQGYEQYF. V usage is TRBV7-2 and J usage is TRBJ2-7; no reliable D call. Trimming pared 5 bases from V and 4 bases from J, leaving 12 bases between. Germline-derived CDR1 and CDR2 are SGHTA and FQGNSA. This CDR3 spans 13 amino acids.

This sequence joins TRBV6-6 and TRBJ2-3, with D unresolved. V lost 7 bases and J lost 0, with 8 bases in between. CDR1 and CDR2 (germline): MNHNY, SVGAGI (reference sequence). The CDR3 is 13 residues long. CDR3 protein: CASTPRSTDTQYF. The CDR3 nucleotides read TGTGCCAGCACCCCGAGAAGCACAGATACGCAGTATTTT.

This clonotype appeared a few times. The chain carries TRBV12-3 or TRBV12-4 and TRBJ1-1; D may be TRBD1 (5 bases). V lost 6 bases, J lost 1 base, and 12 bases lay in between. The CDR3 contains 14 residues. CDR3 amino acids: CASRMEQGNTEAFF. The CDR3 region has the DNA TGTGCCAGCAGAATGGAGCAGGGGAACACTGAAGCTTTCTTT.

The CDR3 loop reads CASGGQTSYEQYF. The DNA for the CDR3 is TGTGCCAGCGGTGGGCAGACTTCCTACGAGCAGTACTTC. The rearrangement joins TRBV7-8 to TRBJ2-7; D gene uncertain. The CDR3 spans 13 residues. Germline CDR1 SGHVS, CDR2 FQNEAQ. V was pared by 8 bases and J by 1 base, with 12 bases between.

V gene TRBV7-6 combines with J gene TRBJ2-3, with 7 positions matching TRBD2. Germline CDR1 SGHVS, CDR2 FNYEAQ. CDR3 length: 15 amino acids. The J segment lost 6 bases and the V segment lost 1 base, leaving 7 bases of the junction unmatched. CDR3 DNA sequence: TGTGCCAGCAGCTTAGTTCCACTAGCGCTCGATACGCAGTATTTT. Residues: CASSLVPLALDTQYF.

The chain uses TRBV5-1 and TRBJ2-2; TRBD2 matches 7 bases. Losses at the gene ends were 4 bases for V and 5 bases for J; bases not matched to a gene: 8. The CDR3 is made up of 15 amino acids. Germline V CDR1 and CDR2: SGHRS, YFSETQ. CDR3 nucleotide sequence: TGCGCCAGCAGCGGTAGCGGGCTTACGACCGGGGAGCTGTTTTTT. It specifies CASSGSGLTTGELFF.

The chain is built from TRBV5-1 and TRBJ2-7; possibly TRBD1 for D (6 bases). CDR1 is SGHRS, CDR2 YFSETQ, per germline. Deletions cut 2 bases from V and 2 bases from J, with 11 bases between. CDR3 length: 14 amino acids. CDR3 sequence: CASSFGDKTYEQYF. The CDR3, as DNA: TGCGCCAGCAGCTTCGGGGACAAGACCTACGAGCAGTACTTC. The full variable domain, in which reference TRBV5-1 and TRBJ2-7 provide the parts outside the CDR3, is KAGVTQTPRYLIKTRGQQVTLSCSPISGHRSVSWYQQTPGQGLQFLFEYFSETQRNKGNFPGRFSGRQFSNSRSEMNVSTLELGDSALYLCASSFGDKTYEQYFGPGTRLTVT.

In its sample, this clonotype was seen a few times. The chain couples TRBV20-1 to TRBJ2-1, with 9 bases lining up with TRBD1. The CDR3 is 12 residues long. Germline V gene data show CDR1 as DFQATT and CDR2 as SNEGSKA (reference sequence). CDR3 DNA sequence: TGCAGCGGGGACAGGGCCTACAATGAGCAGTTCTTC. It encodes CSGDRAYNEQFF.

The V gene is TRBV28, the J gene TRBJ1-5, with 8 positions matching TRBD1. Trimming cost V 4 bases and J 3 bases; bases outside gene matches: 11. This CDR3 is built from 17 residues. Germline CDR1 and CDR2: MDHEN and SYDVKM. DNA for the CDR3: TGTGCCAGCAGTTGGAGCGGGGCAGGGGGCAACAATCAGCCCCAGCATTTT. It codes for CASSWSGAGGNNQPQHF. The whole variable domain, remainder taken from reference TRBV28 and TRBJ1-5, is DVKVTQSSRYLVKRTGEKVFLECVQDMDHENMFWYRQDPGLGLRLIYFSYDVKMKEKGDIPEGYSVSREKKERFSLILESASTNQTSMYLCASSWSGAGGNNQPQHFGDGTRLSIL.

In regard to this clonotype: The conserved closing phenylalanine or tryptophan is absent in this CDR3, likely reflecting a read error. The V call is TRBV29-1, the J call TRBJ2-3, with 8 bases lining up with TRBD2. V lost 4 bases to trimming and J lost 4 bases; unmatched junction nucleotides: 7. Germline CDR1 and CDR2: SQVTM and ANQGSEA. The CDR3 loop spans 14 amino acids. CDR3 nucleotides: TGCAGCGTTGTGAAAGCGGGGGTAGCAGATACGCAGTATCTT. Amino acid sequence: CSVVKAGVADTQYL.

CDR3 region: CASSDQQGTEAFF. The CDR3, as DNA: TGTGCCAGCAGTGACCAACAGGGTACTGAAGCTTTCTTT. V and J are TRBV12-3 or TRBV12-4 and TRBJ1-1, with D maybe TRBD1 (6 bases). The CDR3 contains 13 residues. V was shortened by 5 bases and J by 5 bases, with 12 bases between the two germline ends.

The sample holds a few counts of this clonotype. The genes are TRBV5-1 and TRBJ2-5, with D unresolved. The CDR3 has 12 amino acids. CDR1 is SGHRS, CDR2 YFSETQ, per germline. V lost 4 bases, J lost 5 bases, and 9 bases lay in between. The CDR3 DNA sequence: TGCGCCAGCAGCGCGGACCCTGAGACCCAGTACTTC. Translated, it gives CASSADPETQYF.

The table lists this clonotype with a few counts. The V call is TRBV30, the J call TRBJ2-7; D is perhaps TRBD1 (6 bases). V lost 5 bases and J lost 3, with 11 bases in between. Germline V gene data show CDR1 as GTSNPN and CDR2 as SVGIG (reference sequence). This CDR3 has 12 residues. In DNA form, the CDR3 reads TGTGCCTGGGGCCCAGGGGACTACGAGCAGTACTTC. Its protein is CAWGPGDYEQYF.

The chain is built from TRBV4-1 and TRBJ2-7; D is possibly TRBD1 (6 bases). The CDR3 sequence is 16 residues long. Germline CDR1 and CDR2: MGHRA and YSYEKL. V was cut by 1 base and J by 6 bases, with 19 bases left in between. CDR3: CASSQGALQGRPEQYF. The CDR3 DNA sequence: TGCGCCAGCAGCCAAGGAGCCCTACAGGGACGACCCGAGCAGTACTTC.

This chain links TRBV4-1 with TRBJ1-2; D gene ambiguous. Looked up from germline, CDR1 is MGHRA and CDR2 is YSYEKL. There are 13 residues in the CDR3. Trimming left V 0 bases short and J 8 bases short, with 10 bases between. CDR3 amino acids: CASSQDLQRGYTF. As DNA, the CDR3 is TGCGCCAGCAGCCAAGATCTGCAGCGGGGCTACACCTTC.

This clonotype was counted between two and nine times. This chain connects TRBV20-1 to TRBJ2-2; D call uncertain. V lost 0 bases and J 1 base, leaving 12 bases between the germline ends. This CDR3 spans 16 amino acids. Germline assignment: CDR1 DFQATT and CDR2 SNEGSKA (reference sequence). The CDR3, as DNA: TGCAGTGCTAGAGAACGGCGCCTGGGGAACACCGGGGAGCTGTTTTTT. Translated, it gives CSARERRLGNTGELFF.